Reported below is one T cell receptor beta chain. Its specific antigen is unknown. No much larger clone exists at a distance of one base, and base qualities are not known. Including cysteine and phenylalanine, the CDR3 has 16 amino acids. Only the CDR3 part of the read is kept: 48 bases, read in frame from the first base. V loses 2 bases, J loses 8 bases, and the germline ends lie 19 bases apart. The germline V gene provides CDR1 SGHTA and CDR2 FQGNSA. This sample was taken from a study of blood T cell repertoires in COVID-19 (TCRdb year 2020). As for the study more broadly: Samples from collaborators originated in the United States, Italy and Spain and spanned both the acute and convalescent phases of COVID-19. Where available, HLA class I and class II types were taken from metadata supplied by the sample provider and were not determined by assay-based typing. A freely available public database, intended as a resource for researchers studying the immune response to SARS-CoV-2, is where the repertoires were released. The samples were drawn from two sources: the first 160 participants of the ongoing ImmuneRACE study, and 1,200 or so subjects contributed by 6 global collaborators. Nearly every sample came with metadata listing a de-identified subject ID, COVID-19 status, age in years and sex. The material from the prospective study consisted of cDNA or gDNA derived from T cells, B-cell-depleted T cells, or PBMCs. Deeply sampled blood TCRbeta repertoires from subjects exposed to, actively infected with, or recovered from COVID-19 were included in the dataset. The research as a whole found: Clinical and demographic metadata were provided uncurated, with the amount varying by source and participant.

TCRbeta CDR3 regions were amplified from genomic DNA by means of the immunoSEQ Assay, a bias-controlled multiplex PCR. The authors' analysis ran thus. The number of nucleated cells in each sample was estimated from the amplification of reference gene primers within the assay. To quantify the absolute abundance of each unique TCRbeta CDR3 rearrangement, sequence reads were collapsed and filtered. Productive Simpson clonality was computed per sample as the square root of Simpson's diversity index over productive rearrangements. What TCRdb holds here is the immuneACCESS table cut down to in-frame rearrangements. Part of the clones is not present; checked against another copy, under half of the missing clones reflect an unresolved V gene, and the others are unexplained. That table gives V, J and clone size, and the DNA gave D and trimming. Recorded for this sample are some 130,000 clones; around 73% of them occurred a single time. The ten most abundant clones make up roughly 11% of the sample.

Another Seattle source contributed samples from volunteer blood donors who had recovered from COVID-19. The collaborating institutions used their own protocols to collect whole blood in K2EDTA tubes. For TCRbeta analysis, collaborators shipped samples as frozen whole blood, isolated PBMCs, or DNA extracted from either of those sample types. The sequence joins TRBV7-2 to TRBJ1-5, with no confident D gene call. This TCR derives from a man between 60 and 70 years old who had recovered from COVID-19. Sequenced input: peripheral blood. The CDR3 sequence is CASSLSVRGVIEPQHF. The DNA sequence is TGTGCCAGCAGCTTATCAGTGCGCGGGGTGATAGAGCCCCAGCATTTT.